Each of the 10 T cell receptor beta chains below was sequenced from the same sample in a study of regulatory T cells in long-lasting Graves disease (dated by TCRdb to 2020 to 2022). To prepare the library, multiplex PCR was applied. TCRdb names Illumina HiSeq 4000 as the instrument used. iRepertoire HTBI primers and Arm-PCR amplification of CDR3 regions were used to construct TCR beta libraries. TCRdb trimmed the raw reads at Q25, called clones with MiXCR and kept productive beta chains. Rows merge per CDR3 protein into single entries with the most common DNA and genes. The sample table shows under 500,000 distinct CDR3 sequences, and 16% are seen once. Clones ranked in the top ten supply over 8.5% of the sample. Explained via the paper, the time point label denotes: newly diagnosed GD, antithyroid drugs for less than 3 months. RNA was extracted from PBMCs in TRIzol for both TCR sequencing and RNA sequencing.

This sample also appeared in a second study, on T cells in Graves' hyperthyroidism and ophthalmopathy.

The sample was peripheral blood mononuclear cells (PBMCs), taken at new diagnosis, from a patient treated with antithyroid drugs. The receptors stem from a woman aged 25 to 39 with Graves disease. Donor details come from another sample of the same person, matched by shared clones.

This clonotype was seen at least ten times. The CDR3 nucleotides are TGCAGTGCGCAGGACTTAGCAGGAGAGACCCAGTACTTC. Translation gives CSAQDLAGETQYF. The gene calls are TRBV20-1 and TRBJ2-5; tentative D call: TRBD2 (5 bases). V lost 6 bases to trimming and J lost 4 bases, with 15 bases between them. Germline CDR1 DFQATT, CDR2 SNEGSKA (reference sequence). The CDR3 covers 13 residues.

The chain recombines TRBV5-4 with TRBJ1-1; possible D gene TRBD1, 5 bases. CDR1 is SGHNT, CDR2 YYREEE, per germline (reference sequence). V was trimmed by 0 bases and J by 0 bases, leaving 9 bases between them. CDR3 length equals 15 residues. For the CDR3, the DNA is TGTGCCAGCAGCTTGGAAGGGACCATGAACACTGAAGCTTTCTTT. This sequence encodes CASSLEGTMNTEAFF.

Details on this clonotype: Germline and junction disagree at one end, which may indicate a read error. The DNA of the CDR3 is TGTGCCAGCGGTTACTCAGGGATGAATAATTCACCCCTCCACTTT. This sequence encodes CASGYSGMNNSPLHF. This sequence joins TRBV6-9 and TRBJ1-6, with a weak D call TRBD1 (5 bases). The length of the CDR3 is 15 residues. The germline gives CDR1 MNHGY, CDR2 SVAAGI.

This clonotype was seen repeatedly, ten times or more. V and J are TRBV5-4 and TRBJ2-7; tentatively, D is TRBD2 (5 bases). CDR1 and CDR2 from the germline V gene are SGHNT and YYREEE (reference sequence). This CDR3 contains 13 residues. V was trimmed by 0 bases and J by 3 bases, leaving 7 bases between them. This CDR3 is CASSLGSDYEQYF. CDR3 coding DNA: TGTGCCAGCAGCTTGGGTAGCGACTACGAGCAGTACTTC.

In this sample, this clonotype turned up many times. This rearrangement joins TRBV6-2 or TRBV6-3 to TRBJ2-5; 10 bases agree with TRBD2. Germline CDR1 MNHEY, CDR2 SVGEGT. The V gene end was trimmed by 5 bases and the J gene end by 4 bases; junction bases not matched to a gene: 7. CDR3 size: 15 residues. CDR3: CASSTSPSGRETQYF. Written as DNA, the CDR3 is TGTGCCAGCAGTACCAGCCCTAGCGGGAGAGAGACCCAGTACTTC.

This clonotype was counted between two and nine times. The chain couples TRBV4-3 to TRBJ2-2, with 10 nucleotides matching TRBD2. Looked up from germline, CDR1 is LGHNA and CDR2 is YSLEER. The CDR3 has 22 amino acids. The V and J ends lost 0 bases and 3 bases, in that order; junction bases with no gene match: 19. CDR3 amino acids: CASSQEGGFRPSGRVDTGELFF. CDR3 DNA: TGCGCCAGCAGCCAAGAGGGTGGCTTCCGGCCTAGCGGGAGAGTTGACACCGGGGAGCTGTTTTTT.

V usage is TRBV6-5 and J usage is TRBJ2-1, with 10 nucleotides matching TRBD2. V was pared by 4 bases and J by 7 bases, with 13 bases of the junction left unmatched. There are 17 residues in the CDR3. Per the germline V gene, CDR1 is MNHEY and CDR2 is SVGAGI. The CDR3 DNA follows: TGTGCCAGCAGTTCCTCAATCGGACTAGCGGCGGGGAATGAGCAGTTCTTC. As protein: CASSSSIGLAAGNEQFF.

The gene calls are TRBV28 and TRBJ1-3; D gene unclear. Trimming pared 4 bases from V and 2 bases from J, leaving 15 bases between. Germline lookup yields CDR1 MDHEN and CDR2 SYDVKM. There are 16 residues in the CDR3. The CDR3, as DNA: TGTGCCAGCAGTTACCGCTCAAGGCACACTGGAAACACCATATATTTT. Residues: CASSYRSRHTGNTIYF.

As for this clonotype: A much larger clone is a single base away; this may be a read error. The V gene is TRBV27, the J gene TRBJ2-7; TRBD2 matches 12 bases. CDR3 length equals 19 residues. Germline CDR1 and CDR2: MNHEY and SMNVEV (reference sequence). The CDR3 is CAGSLDPPGLAGNSYEQYF. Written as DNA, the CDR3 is TGTGCCGGCAGTTTAGACCCCCCAGGACTAGCGGGGAACTCCTACGAGCAGTACTTC.

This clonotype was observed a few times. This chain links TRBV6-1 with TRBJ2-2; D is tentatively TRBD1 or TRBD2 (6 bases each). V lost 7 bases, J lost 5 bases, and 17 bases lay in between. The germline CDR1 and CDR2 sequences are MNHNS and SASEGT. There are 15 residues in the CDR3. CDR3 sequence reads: CASTEGGVGTGELFF. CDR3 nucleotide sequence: TGTGCCAGCACCGAGGGGGGAGTAGGAACCGGGGAGCTGTTTTTT.